One and the same sample provided the 21 T cell receptor beta chains below, sequenced in a study of CD8 T cells in ankylosing spondylitis. TCRdb re-analysed the 5' RACE reads in MiXCR, keeping a single row per CDR3 protein. The sample consists of fewer than 200,000 distinct CDR3 sequences, 15% to 20% of them appearing once. The sample taken for sequencing was blood, either unsorted or a sorted T cell fraction (not recorded which). The receptors shown here come from a male donor under 35 with ankylosing spondylitis or in good health (not recorded which).

In this sample, this clonotype turned up a few times. The chain uses TRBV20-1 and TRBJ2-1, with 7 bases identical to TRBD2. Per germline, CDR1 DFQATT and CDR2 SNEGSKA (reference sequence). The CDR3 has 13 amino acids. After removal of 1 base from V and 8 bases from J, the junction contained 5 bases not matched to a gene. The chain's CDR3 is CSARGLAVYEQFF. The CDR3 region has the DNA TGCAGTGCTAGAGGGCTAGCGGTGTATGAGCAGTTCTTC.

This clonotype has at least ten counts. The J gene is TRBJ2-7, the V gene TRBV18; unclear D gene. Germline V lookup: CDR1 KGHSH, CDR2 LQKENI. The V and J ends lost 8 bases and 3 bases respectively, with 14 bases between them. CDR3 length: 13 residues. Written as DNA, the CDR3 is TGTGCCAGCCCAAAACCCGTATACTACGAGCAGTACGTC. Encoded protein: CASPKPVYYEQYV.

This clonotype was counted at least ten times. CDR3: CASSQHRNQPQHF. The CDR3 region has the DNA TGCGCCAGCAGCCAACACAGGAATCAGCCCCAGCATTTT. The gene calls are TRBV4-1 and TRBJ1-5; a weak D match, TRBD1 (5 bases). Germline CDR1 is MGHRA and CDR2 is YSYEKL. V was pared by 2 bases and J by 4 bases, with 6 bases between. The CDR3 loop spans 13 amino acids.

This clonotype was observed many times. V usage is TRBV28 and J usage is TRBJ2-3; 13 bases agree with TRBD2. The CDR3 is made up of 16 amino acids. Germline V gene data show CDR1 as MDHEN and CDR2 as SYDVKM. Germline trimming cut 2 bases from V and 6 bases from J; bases unmatched to any gene: 5. For the CDR3, the DNA is TGTGCCAGCAGTTTAGCACTAGCGGGAGGGACGGATACGCAGTATTTT. It yields the protein CASSLALAGGTDTQYF.

This clonotype was counted many times. The genes are TRBV14 and TRBJ2-1; 11 nucleotides match TRBD2. J was trimmed by 7 bases and V by 5 bases; bases with no gene match: 1. CDR3 size: 13 residues. CDR1 and CDR2 (germline): SGHDN, FVKESK. CDR3 amino acids: CASSWTSGNEQFF. The CDR3 coding sequence is TGTGCCAGCAGCTGGACTAGCGGGAATGAGCAGTTCTTC.

The table lists this clonotype with many counts. The chain recombines TRBV10-3 with TRBJ1-1, with D unclear. Trimming cost V 5 bases and J 0 bases, with 7 bases left between them. The CDR3 is 13 amino acids. The germline CDR1 and CDR2 sequences are ENHRY and SYGVKD. The CDR3 bases are TGTGCCATCAGTACAGATATGAACACTGAAGCTTTCTTT. Translated, it gives CAISTDMNTEAFF.

This clonotype was counted at least ten times. The chain recombines TRBV6-5 with TRBJ2-1; 9 positions match TRBD2. Germline CDR1 and CDR2: MNHEY and SVGAGI. Losses at the gene ends were 8 bases for V and 6 bases for J; bases not matched to a gene: 5. The CDR3 runs 13 residues. The CDR3 loop is CASGFSGSNEQFF. Here the CDR3 DNA reads TGTGCCAGCGGGTTTAGCGGGAGCAATGAGCAGTTCTTC.

This clonotype was seen repeatedly, ten times or more. The V and J genes are TRBV12-3 or TRBV12-4 and TRBJ1-5; possibly TRBD1 for D (5 bases). The CDR3 loop spans 18 amino acids. V was trimmed by 7 bases and J by 0 bases, leaving 22 bases between them. The DNA of the CDR3 is TGTGCCAGCACCCTAAGGTGGGGACGGCTTAATAGCAATCAGCCCCAGCATTTT. Translating it yields CASTLRWGRLNSNQPQHF.

This clonotype has at least ten counts. V and J are TRBV5-8 and TRBJ2-5, with D tentatively TRBD1 (8 bases). Germline CDR1 is SGHTS and CDR2 is YDEGEE. V lost 4 bases and J 0 bases, leaving 22 bases between the germline ends. The CDR3 consists of 18 residues. The CDR3 loop is CASSPTWGGQANQETQYF. The CDR3 nucleotides are TGTGCCAGCAGCCCAACCTGGGGGGGACAGGCGAACCAAGAGACCCAGTACTTC.

This clonotype has a count of ten or more. This CDR3 is CASSYRDGALATNEKLFF. The CDR3 bases are TGTGCCAGCAGTTATCGGGACGGAGCATTAGCAACTAATGAAAAACTGTTTTTT. The genes are TRBV6-6 and TRBJ1-4, with D perhaps TRBD1 (5 bases). Trimming took 3 bases from V and 0 from J, leaving 17 bases between them. Looked up from germline, CDR1 is MNHNY and CDR2 is SVGAGI (reference sequence). This CDR3 contains 18 residues.

V usage is TRBV6-5 and J usage is TRBJ1-4; weak D call: TRBD1 (5 bases). This CDR3 spans 15 amino acids. The V end was cut by 5 bases, the J end by 7 bases, with 17 bases between. In germline, CDR1 is MNHEY, CDR2 SVGAGI. The CDR3 region is CASSDSGSLGEKLFF. The CDR3 DNA reads TGTGCCAGCAGTGACAGTGGGTCTTTAGGTGAAAAACTGTTTTTT.

The chain carries TRBV29-1 and TRBJ2-5; possibly TRBD1 or TRBD2 for D (6 bases each). Germline V gene data show CDR1 as SQVTM and CDR2 as ANQGSEA. Trimming took 2 bases from V and 4 from J, leaving 11 bases between them. This CDR3 region has 13 residues. The CDR3 region is CSVEYREAETQYF. The CDR3 coding sequence is TGCAGCGTTGAATACAGGGAGGCAGAGACCCAGTACTTC.

This clonotype occurred many times. The chain carries TRBV29-1 and TRBJ2-1; 11 bases agree with TRBD2. The V gene end was trimmed by 3 bases and the J gene end by 7 bases; junction bases not matched to a gene: 8. The CDR3 extends over 15 amino acids. Germline V gives CDR1 SQVTM, CDR2 ANQGSEA. Written as DNA, the CDR3 is TGCAGCGTTGAGGGCCTAGCGGGAGGCCCGAATGAGCAGTTCTTC. Translation: CSVEGLAGGPNEQFF.

The chain links TRBV19 to TRBJ2-7; D remains ambiguous. Germline loops: CDR1 LNHDA, CDR2 SQIVND (reference sequence). The V gene lost 5 bases and the J gene lost 3 bases, with 11 bases spanning the gap. The CDR3 totals 13 residues. CDR3 sequence: CASSSTVDYEQYF. CDR3 DNA: TGTGCCAGTAGTTCCACAGTAGACTACGAGCAGTACTTC. Combining the CDR3 with reference TRBV19 and TRBJ2-7 gives the whole variable domain DGGITQSPKYLFRKEGQNVTLSCEQNLNHDAMYWYRQDPGQGLRLIYYSQIVNDFQKGDIAEGYSVSREKKESFPLTVTSAQKNPTAFYLCASSSTVDYEQYFGPGTRLTVT.

This clonotype has ten or more counts. The CDR3 loop reads CASSKGYLAGTKWDNEQFF. The CDR3 region has the DNA TGTGCCAGCAGCAAAGGGTATCTAGCGGGAACCAAGTGGGACAATGAGCAGTTCTTC. The V call is TRBV21-1, the J call TRBJ2-1; the table's D call, TRBD2, was not checked against the DNA. TRBV21-1 constitutes a pseudogene. The length of the CDR3 is 19 residues.

This clonotype has a count of ten or more. The chain combines TRBV6-4 with TRBJ2-2; 12 bases are a match to TRBD2. CDR3 length: 15 residues. Per the germline V gene, CDR1 is MRHNA and CDR2 is SNTAGT. Losses at the gene ends were 5 bases for V and 6 bases for J; bases not matched to a gene: 4. CDR3 in amino acids: CASSRLAGAPGELFF. The CDR3 DNA reads as TGTGCCAGCAGTAGACTAGCGGGAGCCCCCGGGGAGCTGTTTTTT.

This clonotype has a count of ten or more. The V call is TRBV20-1, the J call TRBJ2-1; 11 positions agree with TRBD2. The germline gives CDR1 DFQATT, CDR2 SNEGSKA (reference sequence). This CDR3 has 14 amino acids. V trimming: 6 bases; J trimming: 3 bases; junction bases outside the gene matches: 4. The CDR3 here is CSAATSGSYNEQFF. As DNA, the CDR3 is TGCAGTGCCGCCACTAGCGGGAGCTACAATGAGCAGTTCTTC.

This clonotype has at least ten counts. The chain uses TRBV6-5 and TRBJ2-1; no firm D call. V lost 8 bases and J 4 bases, leaving 18 bases between the germline ends. The CDR3 is made up of 15 amino acids. CDR1 is MNHEY and CDR2 is SVGAGI in the germline V gene. As DNA, the CDR3 is TGTGCCAGCCGCCGAGGTTTGCAGGCTTACAATGAGCAGTTCTTC. This translates into CASRRGLQAYNEQFF.

This clonotype was seen many times. The chain joins TRBV4-2 to TRBJ2-2; 9 bases map to TRBD2. Trimming took 2 bases from V and 5 from J; bases not matched to a gene: 6. This CDR3 has 16 residues. Per germline, CDR1 LGHNA and CDR2 YNFKEQ. Written as DNA, the CDR3 is TGTGCCAGCAGCCAACTCCCGCTAGCGGGAACCGGGGAGCTGTTTTTT. Its translation is CASSQLPLAGTGELFF.

This clonotype was seen at least ten times. The chain has TRBV25-1 and TRBJ2-5; D is unresolved. V was shortened by 0 bases and J by 13 bases, with 9 bases between the two germline ends. Germline V CDR1 and CDR2: MGHDK, SYGVNS. The CDR3 is made up of 11 amino acids. In nucleotides, the CDR3 is TGTGCCAGCAGTGAATACCAAGGGCCGTACTTC. Translation gives CASSEYQGPYF.

This clonotype was seen at least ten times. The rearrangement joins TRBV6-5 to TRBJ1-2; D uncertain. V dropped 3 bases and J dropped 8 bases, with 7 bases sitting between them. Germline V CDR1 and CDR2: MNHEY, SVGAGI. The CDR3 contains 11 residues. The CDR3 DNA sequence: TGTGCCAGCAGTTATATGGGAGGCTACACCTTC. Its protein is CASSYMGGYTF.